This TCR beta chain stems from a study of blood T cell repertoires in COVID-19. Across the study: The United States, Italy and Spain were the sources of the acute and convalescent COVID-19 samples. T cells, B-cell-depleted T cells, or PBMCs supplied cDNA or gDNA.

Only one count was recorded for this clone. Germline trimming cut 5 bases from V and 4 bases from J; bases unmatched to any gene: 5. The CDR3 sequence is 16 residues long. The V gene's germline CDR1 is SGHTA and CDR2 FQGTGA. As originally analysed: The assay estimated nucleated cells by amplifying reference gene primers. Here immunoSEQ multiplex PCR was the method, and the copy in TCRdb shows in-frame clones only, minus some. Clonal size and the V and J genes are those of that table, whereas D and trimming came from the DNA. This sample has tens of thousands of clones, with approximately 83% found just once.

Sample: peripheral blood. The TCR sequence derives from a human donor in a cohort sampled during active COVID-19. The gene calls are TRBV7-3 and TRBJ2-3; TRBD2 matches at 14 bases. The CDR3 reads CASSPGTSGGADTQYF. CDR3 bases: TGTGCCAGCAGCCCGGGGACTAGCGGGGGCGCAGATACGCAGTATTTT.